These 19 T cell receptor beta chains share one sample of origin, sequenced in a study of T cells after somatic rescue of genetic block. Repertoires were generated with immunoSEQ multiplex PCR, while TCRdb's copy carries only in-frame clones and drops some. The sample holds about 67,000 clones, approximately 90% seen once. Sequencing input: peripheral blood mononuclear cells (PBMCs). Every receptor here comes from a man in his forties or fifties.

V and J are TRBV5-6 and TRBJ2-3, with D perhaps given as TRBD1 or TRBD2 (5 bases each). Trimming pared 0 bases from V and 0 bases from J, leaving 11 bases between. This CDR3 has 16 residues. CDR1 is SGHDT and CDR2 is YYEEEE in the germline V gene. CDR3 region: CASSLGWGTSTDTQYF. The CDR3 DNA sequence: TGTGCCAGCAGCTTGGGTTGGGGGACCAGCACAGATACGCAGTATTTT.

Written as DNA, the CDR3 is TGTGCCAGCAGTGTTAGACTAGCGGGGGGTGAGCAGTACTTC. Its protein product is CASSVRLAGGEQYF. This rearrangement joins TRBV6-1 to TRBJ2-7, with 13 bases that match TRBD2. V lost 4 bases to trimming and J lost 7 bases; unmatched junction nucleotides: 4. Germline V gene sequence: CDR1 MNHNS, CDR2 SASEGT. This CDR3 region has 14 residues.

The J gene is TRBJ2-1, the V gene TRBV7-3, with 7 bases matching TRBD2. J gave up 6 bases and V 6 bases, and 11 bases lay outside the gene matches. CDR1 and CDR2 from the germline V gene are SGHTA and FQGTGA. CDR3 length: 15 amino acids. In DNA, the CDR3 is TGTGCCAGCAGTCCTAGGGAGCGGGGAGGCAATGAGCAGTTCTTC. Translated: CASSPRERGGNEQFF.

The chain employs TRBV7-2 and TRBJ2-2; TRBD2 matches at 8 bases. The germline gives CDR1 SGHTA, CDR2 FQGNSA. Trimming at V came to 5 bases and at J to 7 bases, leaving 9 bases not matched to a gene. The CDR3 consists of 15 residues. CDR3 protein: CASSRSSGKVGELFF. In nucleotides, the CDR3 is TGTGCCAGCAGCCGGAGTAGCGGGAAGGTCGGGGAGCTGTTTTTT.

The chain joins TRBV11-2 to TRBJ2-2; TRBD2 matches at 9 bases. This CDR3 spans 14 amino acids. CDR1 and CDR2 from the germline V gene are SGHAT and FQNNGV. The junction had 6 bases not matched to a gene; V was cut back by 5 bases and J by 8 bases. Here the CDR3 reads CASSPSLAGGELFF. For the CDR3, the DNA is TGTGCCAGCAGCCCCTCCCTAGCGGGGGGGGAGCTGTTTTTT.

This chain joins TRBV19 and TRBJ1-1; no clear D. The CDR3 consists of 16 residues. V lost 0 bases, J lost 1 base, and 12 bases lay in between. The V gene's germline CDR1 is LNHDA and CDR2 SQIVND (reference sequence). CDR3 DNA sequence: TGTGCCAGTAGTATAGATGGCAGAGAGGCGAACACTGAAGCTTTCTTT. It codes for CASSIDGREANTEAFF.

V gene TRBV4-3 combines with J gene TRBJ1-1; D call uncertain. The CDR3 loop spans 15 amino acids. Germline lookup yields CDR1 LGHNA and CDR2 YSLEER. Trimming removed 0 bases at V and 1 base at J, with 9 bases between. CDR3 amino acids: CASSQDGGPNTEAFF. The CDR3 coding sequence is TGCGCCAGCAGCCAAGACGGAGGGCCGAACACTGAAGCTTTCTTT.

This clone was detected only once. The gene calls are TRBV30 and TRBJ2-3, with D hard to call. There are 14 residues in the CDR3. Germline-derived CDR1 and CDR2 are GTSNPN and SVGIG (reference sequence). Trimming took off 0 bases at V and 0 bases at J, with 7 bases between the two ends. The CDR3 DNA follows: TGTGCCTGGAGTGTTTCAACTAGCACAGATACGCAGTATTTT. It translates to CAWSVSTSTDTQYF. The full variable domain, rest sourced from reference TRBV30 and TRBJ2-3, is SQTIHQWPATLVQPVGSPLSLECTVEGTSNPNLYWYRQAAGRGLQLLFYSVGIGQISSEVPQNLSASRPQDRQFILSSKKLLLSDSGFYLCAWSVSTSTDTQYFGPGTRLTVL.

The chain uses TRBV6-5 and TRBJ2-7, with D maybe TRBD1 (5 bases). The germline CDR1 and CDR2 sequences are MNHEY and SVGAGI. V lost 0 bases and J lost 2, with 11 bases in between. The CDR3 consists of 15 residues. The CDR3 coding sequence is TGTGCCAGCAGTTACTCGACTGGGGCGCCCTACGAGCAGTACTTC. Translation gives CASSYSTGAPYEQYF.

The rearrangement links TRBV21-1 to TRBJ1-5. TRBV21-1 is a documented pseudogene. The length of the CDR3 is 16 residues. The CDR3 loop is CASSSRPTCSNQPQHF. DNA for the CDR3: TGTGCCAGCAGCTCCCGGCCCACTTGTAGCAATCAGCCCCAGCATTTT.

This chain links TRBV7-9 with TRBJ2-7, with D possibly being TRBD1 (5 bases). The V gene lost 0 bases and the J gene lost 3 bases, with 9 bases spanning the gap. CDR1 and CDR2 from the germline V gene are SEHNR and FQNEAQ (reference sequence). This CDR3 has 14 residues. The CDR3 sequence is CASSLAGQNYEQYF. The CDR3 coding sequence is TGTGCCAGCAGCTTAGCGGGGCAGAACTACGAGCAGTACTTC.

V gene TRBV10-1 combines with J gene TRBJ2-1; 10 nucleotides line up with TRBD1. This CDR3 is built from 15 residues. Germline V gene sequence: CDR1 WNHNN, CDR2 SYGVQD (reference sequence). The trim removed 3 bases at V and 9 bases at J, leaving 8 bases unmatched. The CDR3 reads CASSDPGTGVPEQFF. DNA of the CDR3: TGCGCCAGCAGTGATCCCGGGACAGGGGTCCCTGAGCAGTTCTTC.

V gene TRBV7-9 combines with J gene TRBJ2-7; TRBD1 matches 8 bases. V lost 3 bases, J lost 0 bases, and 4 bases stayed unmatched. Per germline, CDR1 SEHNR and CDR2 FQNEAQ (reference sequence). This CDR3 contains 15 residues. The DNA of the CDR3 is TGTGCCAGCAGCTTGGCAGGGGGCAACTCCTACGAGCAGTACTTC. It is translated as CASSLAGGNSYEQYF.

The chain joins TRBV5-1 to TRBJ2-7; possible D gene TRBD1, 6 bases. V gave up 4 bases and J gave up 3 bases, with 11 bases separating them. Germline CDR1 SGHRS, CDR2 YFSETQ. The CDR3 length is 13 residues. DNA of the CDR3: TGCGCCAGCAGCCCATCGGACAGCTACGAGCAGTACTTC. It translates to CASSPSDSYEQYF.

V usage is TRBV6-5 and J usage is TRBJ2-7, with D tentatively TRBD1 (6 bases). CDR1 MNHEY and CDR2 SVGAGI come from the germline V gene. The V and J ends lost 8 bases and 2 bases respectively, with 16 bases between them. The CDR3 covers 14 residues. CDR3 bases: TGTGCCAGCGGGACACTCTGGGACACCTACGAGCAGTACTTC. This gives the protein CASGTLWDTYEQYF.

The genes are TRBV5-4 and TRBJ1-4, with D perhaps TRBD1 (5 bases). V was cut by 0 bases and J by 5 bases, with 11 bases left in between. This CDR3 has 15 amino acids. Germline V gene data show CDR1 as SGHNT and CDR2 as YYREEE (reference sequence). The CDR3 reads CASSLDGAGNEKLFF. CDR3 sequence (DNA): TGTGCCAGCAGCTTGGACGGGGCAGGGAATGAAAAACTGTTTTTT.

This clone was observed once. The genes are TRBV6-5 and TRBJ2-7; D gene uncertain. Germline CDR1 MNHEY, CDR2 SVGAGI. The CDR3 totals 13 residues. Between the trimmed V and J ends, which lost 0 bases and 6 bases, there was a span of 9 bases. CDR3 protein: CASSYSPRSEQYF. The CDR3 nucleotides read TGTGCCAGCAGTTACTCACCCCGTTCCGAGCAGTACTTC.

This CDR3 is CASSLGLPSYEQYF. DNA of the CDR3: TGCGCCAGCAGCCTGGGACTACCCTCCTACGAGCAGTACTTC. The chain has TRBV5-1 and TRBJ2-5; 7 bases are a match to TRBD2. Matching the DNA end better, TRBJ2-7 makes the J call doubtful. There are 14 residues in the CDR3. Germline V CDR1 and CDR2: SGHRS, YFSETQ.

This clone was counted a single time. The chain couples TRBV14 to TRBJ2-3, with D unclear. CDR1 and CDR2 (germline): SGHDN, FVKESK. The CDR3 extends over 16 amino acids. V lost 4 bases to trimming and J lost 2 bases, with 16 bases between them. CDR3 protein: CASSPSAWGSTDTQYF. The CDR3 nucleotides are TGTGCCAGCAGCCCCTCGGCGTGGGGTTCCACAGATACGCAGTATTTT.